This TCR beta chain stems from a study of blood T cell repertoires in COVID-19. Study summary: Acute and convalescent COVID-19 specimens originated in the United States, Italy and Spain. T cells, B-cell-depleted T cells, or PBMCs provided the cDNA or gDNA that served as material.

In the authors' workflow: Estimation of nucleated cell counts was performed using reference gene primer amplification. The data were produced by immunoSEQ multiplex PCR, yet TCRdb's version contains in-frame clones alone and is incomplete. V, J and clone size are taken as reported in that table, and D and trimming were inferred from the DNA itself. The sample yields some 270,000 clones, less than 90% seen once. Germline-derived CDR1 and CDR2 are MDHEN and SYDVKM. CDR3 length: 14 residues. V was shortened by 7 bases and J by 4 bases, with 17 bases between the two germline ends. This sequence joins TRBV28 and TRBJ2-7, with a tentative D call TRBD1 (6 bases). This receptor was obtained from a woman in her thirties or forties who had recovered from COVID-19. The sequenced material came from peripheral blood. In nucleotides, the CDR3 is TGTGCCAGCAAACTCGGACAGTATCGGTACGAGCAGTACTTC. Its translation: CASKLGQYRYEQYF.